This T cell receptor (beta chain) emerged from a study of cytomegalovirus exposure and HLA in healthy donors. This clone was recorded once. Its cognate antigen is unknown. At the DNA level, this CDR3 is encoded by other sequences in the same sample as well. PCR employed 60 Vbeta and 13 Jbeta primers. Assay used: immunoSEQ multiplex PCR; TCRdb lists only in-frame clones, some missing. The sample carries 110,000 to 150,000 clones, about 75% recorded once. Study outcomes and limitations: Reportedly, cytomegalovirus status was diagnosed with high sensitivity and specificity.

Germline V gene lookup returns CDR1 SGHTA and CDR2 FQGNSA. The CDR3 consists of 16 residues. Trimming removed 5 bases from V and 0 bases from J, with 16 bases in between. The chain links TRBV7-2 to TRBJ1-1; D unresolved. The sequenced material came from PBMCs. The receptor was derived from a woman in her 30s in good health and CMV-seronegative. The CDR3 nucleotides are TGTGCCAGCAGCCTGGCGGGTACCATGATGAACACTGAAGCTTTCTTT. This codes for CASSLAGTMMNTEAFF.